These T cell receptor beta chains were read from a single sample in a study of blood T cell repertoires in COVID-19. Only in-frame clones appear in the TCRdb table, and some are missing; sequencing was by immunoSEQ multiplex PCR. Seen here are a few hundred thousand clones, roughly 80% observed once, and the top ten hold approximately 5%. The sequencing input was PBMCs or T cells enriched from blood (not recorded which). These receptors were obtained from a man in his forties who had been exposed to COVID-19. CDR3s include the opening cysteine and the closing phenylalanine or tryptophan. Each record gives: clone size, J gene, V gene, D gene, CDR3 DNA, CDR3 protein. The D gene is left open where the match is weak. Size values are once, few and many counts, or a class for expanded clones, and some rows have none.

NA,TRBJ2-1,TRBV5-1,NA,TGCGCCAGCAGCGAGCGGTTGACTTATGGATACAATGAGCAGTTCTTC,CASSERLTYGYNEQFF
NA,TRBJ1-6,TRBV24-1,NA,TGTGCCACCAGTGACTCAGGGTCCTATAATTCACCCCTCCACTTT,CATSDSGSYNSPLHF
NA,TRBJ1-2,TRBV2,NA,TGTGCCAGCAGTGAAAAGTTGCCGGGGATAGGCTACACCTTC,CASSEKLPGIGYTF
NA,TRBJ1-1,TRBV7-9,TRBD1,TGTGCCAGCAGCTTCGTGACAGGGGGGGAGAACACTGAAGCTTTCTTT,CASSFVTGGENTEAFF
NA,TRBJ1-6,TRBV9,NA,TGTGCCAGCAGCGTCCGACAGAATAATTCACCCCTCCACTTT,CASSVRQNNSPLHF
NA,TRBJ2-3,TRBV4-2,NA,TGTGCCAGCAGCCAAGGGGCCACAGATACGCAGTATTTT,CASSQGATDTQYF
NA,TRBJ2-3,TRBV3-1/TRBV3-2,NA,TGTGCCAGCAGCCAAGGGGCGGGAACAGATACGCAGTATTTT,CASSQGAGTDTQYF
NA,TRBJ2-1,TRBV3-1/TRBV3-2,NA,TGTGCCAGCAGGCAAGGAGCGGATCGGAATGAGCAGTTCTTC,CASRQGADRNEQFF
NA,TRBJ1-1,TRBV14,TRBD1,TGTGCCAGCCGGAGGACAGGGGCGTCTGAAGCTTTCTTT,CASRRTGASEAFF
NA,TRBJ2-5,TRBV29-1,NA,TGCAGCGTTGAGGCAGGGCGCGACCACAGGGCCCAGTACTTC,CSVEAGRDHRAQYF
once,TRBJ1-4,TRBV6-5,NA,TGTGCCAGCAACTCTGCCCCTAATGAAAAACTGTTTTTT,CASNSAPNEKLFF
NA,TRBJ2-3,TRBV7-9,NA,TGTGCCAGCAGCGGATGGACAGCCGCTAGCACAGATACGCAGTATTTT,CASSGWTAASTDTQYF
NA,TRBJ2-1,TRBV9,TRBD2,TGTGCCAGCAATCCCTGGGGTAGCGGGGGATACAATGAGCAGTTCTTC,CASNPWGSGGYNEQFF
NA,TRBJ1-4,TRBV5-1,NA,TGCGCCAGCAGCTTGGAAATGAGGGGAGGAGAAAAACTGTTTTTT,CASSLEMRGGEKLFF
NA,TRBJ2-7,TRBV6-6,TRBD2,TGTGCCAGCAGTCACCGGATTAGCGGGAGCTCCTACGAGCAGTACTTC,CASSHRISGSSYEQYF
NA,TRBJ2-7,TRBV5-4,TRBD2,TGTGCCAGCAGCTTGGCCGGGACTAGCTTCTACGAGCAGTACTTC,CASSLAGTSFYEQYF
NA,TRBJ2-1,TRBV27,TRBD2,TGTGCCAGCAGTGTGAGCGGGAGCGGGTACAATGAGCAGTTCTTC,CASSVSGSGYNEQFF
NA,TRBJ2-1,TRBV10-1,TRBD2,TGCGCCAGCAGTGGTGGACTAGCGGGAGGGAATAGGAATGAGCAGTTCTTC,CASSGGLAGGNRNEQFF
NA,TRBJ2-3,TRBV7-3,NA,TGTGCCAGCAGCTCAAACCGGGGCACAGATACGCAGTATTTT,CASSSNRGTDTQYF
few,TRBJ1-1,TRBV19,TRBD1,TGTGCCAGTAGTAGGCCGACAGGGATTGAAGCTTTCTTT,CASSRPTGIEAFF
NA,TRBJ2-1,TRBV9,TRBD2,TGTGCCAGCAGCGTAGCGCTACTAGCGGGAGGTCTGGGTGAGCAGTTCTTC,CASSVALLAGGLGEQFF
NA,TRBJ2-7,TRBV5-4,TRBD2,TGTGCCAGCAGCTTGGGGGGGGGCGAGCAGTACTTC,CASSLGGGEQYF
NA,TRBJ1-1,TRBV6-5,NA,TGTGCCAGCAGCTACTCCAGGGACACTGAAGCTTTCTTT,CASSYSRDTEAFF
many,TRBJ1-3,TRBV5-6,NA,TGTGCCAGCAGCTTTGCAGGGGCTGGAAACACCATATATTTT,CASSFAGAGNTIYF
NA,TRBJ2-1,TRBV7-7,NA,TGTGCTAGCAGCTTAGATCAGAACAATGAGCAGTTCTTC,CASSLDQNNEQFF
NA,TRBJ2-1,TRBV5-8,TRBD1,TGTGCCAGCAGCTTAAATTACCGGGACAGCCTCTACAATGAGCAGTTCTTC,CASSLNYRDSLYNEQFF
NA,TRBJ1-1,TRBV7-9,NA,TGTGCCAGCAGCTTAGAGTGGGCAGGGTCTGAAGCTTTCTTT,CASSLEWAGSEAFF
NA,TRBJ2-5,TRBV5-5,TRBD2,TGTGCCAGCAGGAGCGGGAGGGACCAAGAGACCCAGTACTTC,CASRSGRDQETQYF
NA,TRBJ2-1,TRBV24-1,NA,TGTGCCACCAGTGACCTCAGGGAATTTGGACCGCAGTTCTTC,CATSDLREFGPQFF
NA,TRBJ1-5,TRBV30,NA,TGTGCCTGGAGTGTTTCTCGTTATAGCAATCAGCCCCAGCATTTT,CAWSVSRYSNQPQHF
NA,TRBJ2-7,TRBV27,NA,TGTGCCAGCAGTGACAGACAACGGAATTTTTTCGAGCAGTACTTC,CASSDRQRNFFEQYF
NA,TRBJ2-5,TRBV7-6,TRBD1,TGTGCCAGCAGCTCCGGGACAGCGGAGACCCAGTACTTC,CASSSGTAETQYF
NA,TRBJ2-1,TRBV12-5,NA,TGTGCTAGTGGTTCACGCGAGGGTCCTAGCCCTGAGCAGTTCTTC,CASGSREGPSPEQFF
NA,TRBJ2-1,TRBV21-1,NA,TGTGCCAGCAGCAAAGCTCACGGGGAATACAATGAGCAGTTCTTC,CASSKAHGEYNEQFF
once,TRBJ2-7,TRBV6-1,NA,TGTGCCAGCAGTGAAGCGTGGGGCGGCCTCCGCTACGAGCAGTACTTC,CASSEAWGGLRYEQYF
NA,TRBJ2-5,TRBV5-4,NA,TGTGCCAGCAGCTTGTCACAATGGGGGAGGGGGAGCACCCAGTACTTC,CASSLSQWGRGSTQYF
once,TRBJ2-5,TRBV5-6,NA,TGTGCCAGCAGCTCCACTCCGAGGGAGACCCAGTACTTC,CASSSTPRETQYF